The rows below give T cell receptor beta chains drawn from one sample of a study of T-cell memory formation after mild COVID-19. Using its own MiXCR run on the 5' RACE reads, TCRdb lists one record per CDR3 protein. The sample yields fewer than 650,000 distinct CDR3 sequences, about a fifth seen once. Material: PBMCs or a T cell subset sorted from them (not recorded which). Source of these receptors: an adult woman who had mild COVID-19 (a few samples of this study predate the infection). Cell type and time point are not known. Each CDR3 is given with its conserved first and last residue. The D gene is left open where the match is weak. Clone size is not always given. Where it is, it says once, few, many or a class for expanded clones.

TRBV11-2	NA	TRBJ1-1	NA	CASSLAPTGTEAFF	TGTGCCAGCAGCTTAGCGCCCACGGGTACTGAAGCTTTCTTT
TRBV4-3	NA	TRBJ2-1	many	CASSPPRRSSYNEQFF	TGCGCCAGCAGCCCCCCGCGGCGGTCCTCCTACAATGAGCAGTTCTTC
TRBV18	NA	TRBJ2-2	NA	CASSFASRGNTGELFF	TGTGCCAGCTCATTCGCTTCCAGGGGGAACACCGGGGAGCTGTTTTTT
TRBV5-1	TRBD2	TRBJ2-1	NA	CASSTGTSGRSYNEQFF	TGCGCCAGCAGCACTGGGACTAGCGGGAGGTCCTACAATGAGCAGTTCTTC
TRBV20-1	NA	TRBJ2-7	NA	CSATRLQSYEQYF	TGCAGTGCTACCCGGCTTCAGTCCTACGAGCAGTACTTC
TRBV7-9	TRBD1	TRBJ2-1	few	CASSRHRGDNEQFF	TGTGCCAGCAGCCGGCACAGGGGGGACAATGAGCAGTTCTTC
TRBV7-2	NA	TRBJ2-5	few	CASSLGPGEKTQYF	TGTGCCAGCAGCTTGGGACCCGGAGAAAAGACCCAGTACTTC
TRBV5-4	TRBD2	TRBJ2-1	few	CASSSKTSGAYNEQFF	TGTGCCAGCAGCTCGAAGACTAGCGGGGCCTACAATGAGCAGTTCTTC
TRBV6-4	TRBD2	TRBJ2-1	NA	CASSETSGGEQFF	TGTGCCAGCAGTGAGACTAGCGGGGGCGAGCAGTTCTTC
TRBV29-1	TRBD1	TRBJ1-2	once	CSFARTGGVGYGYTF	TGCAGCTTCGCCCGGACAGGGGGCGTTGGCTATGGCTACACCTTC
TRBV2	TRBD1	TRBJ1-5	few	CASRMDRPSNQPQHF	TGTGCCAGCAGGATGGACAGGCCTAGCAATCAGCCCCAGCATTTT
TRBV7-2	NA	TRBJ1-2	few	CASSRPSHNYGYTF	TGTGCCAGCAGCCGCCCAAGCCATAACTATGGCTACACCTTC
TRBV4-1	NA	TRBJ2-5	once	CASSQGFGWGETQYF	TGCGCCAGCAGCCAAGGTTTCGGATGGGGAGAGACCCAGTACTTC
TRBV12-3/TRBV12-4	NA	TRBJ2-7	many	CASSLKGTYEQYF	TGTGCCAGCAGTTTGAAAGGAACCTACGAGCAGTACTTC
TRBV9	NA	TRBJ2-6	once	CASSVAPHLSGANVLTF	TGTGCCAGCAGCGTAGCTCCTCACCTCTCTGGGGCCAACGTCCTGACTTTC
TRBV30	NA	TRBJ2-7	few	CAWSVPGDRTYEQYF	TGTGCCTGGAGTGTACCTGGCGACAGGACCTACGAGCAGTACTTC
TRBV27	NA	TRBJ2-7	NA	CASSLVGPRYEQYF	TGTGCCAGCAGTTTGGTAGGTCCGCGTTACGAGCAGTACTTC
TRBV3-1	NA	TRBJ2-1	few	CASSQDRGSNNEQFF	TGTGCCAGCAGCCAAGATCGTGGTAGTAACAATGAGCAGTTCTTC
TRBV9	NA	TRBJ1-5	once	CASSVGVGASGQPQHF	TGTGCCAGCAGCGTGGGGGTGGGGGCATCCGGGCAGCCCCAGCATTTT
TRBV9	TRBD1	TRBJ2-1	few	CASSARQGYSYNEQFF	TGTGCCAGCAGCGCTAGACAGGGCTACAGCTACAATGAGCAGTTCTTC
TRBV12-3/TRBV12-4	TRBD2	TRBJ2-1	few	CASSHLPGLAGKGNEQFF	TGTGCCAGCAGTCACCTCCCCGGACTAGCGGGAAAAGGCAATGAGCAGTTCTTC
TRBV18	NA	TRBJ1-1	NA	CASSPEVMNTEAFF	TGTGCCAGCTCACCTGAGGTTATGAACACTGAAGCTTTCTTT
TRBV4-2	TRBD1	TRBJ2-4	NA	CASSQRDRGDIQYF	TGTGCCAGCAGCCAGAGAGACAGGGGGGACATTCAGTACTTC
TRBV5-5	NA	TRBJ1-4	NA	CASSLQTTNEKLFF	TGTGCCAGCAGTTTACAGACAACTAATGAAAAACTGTTTTTT
TRBV24-1	TRBD2	TRBJ2-5	NA	CATSDFGLAGVRETQYF	TGTGCCACCAGTGATTTCGGCCTAGCGGGAGTTCGGGAGACCCAGTACTTC
TRBV9	TRBD2	TRBJ2-3	few	CATSWGGGPSDTQYF	TGTGCCACCAGTTGGGGGGGAGGGCCCTCAGATACGCAGTATTTT
TRBV19	NA	TRBJ2-1	NA	CASSPPGLGYGEQFF	TGTGCCAGTAGTCCCCCGGGGCTGGGCTACGGGGAGCAGTTCTTC
TRBV24-1	TRBD1	TRBJ1-2	few	CATSDGGQLYGYTF	TGTGCCACCAGTGACGGGGGACAGCTATATGGCTACACCTTC
TRBV12-3/TRBV12-4	NA	TRBJ2-2	few	CASSGAGSLSTGELFF	TGTGCCAGCAGTGGGGCGGGTTCTTTATCCACCGGGGAGCTGTTTTTT
TRBV24-1	TRBD2	TRBJ2-1	few	CATSDTSGRVFNEQFF	TGTGCCACCAGTGATACTAGCGGGAGAGTTTTCAATGAGCAGTTCTTC
TRBV11-2	NA	TRBJ2-7	few	CASSWGEGAYEQYF	TGTGCCAGCAGCTGGGGGGAAGGAGCCTACGAGCAGTACTTC
TRBV15	TRBD1	TRBJ1-5	NA	CATSRAPGQYPEPQHF	TGTGCCACCAGCAGAGCACCGGGACAGTACCCAGAGCCCCAGCATTTT
TRBV4-1	NA	TRBJ2-3	few	CASSQVMSTDTQYF	TGCGCCAGCAGCCAAGTTATGAGCACAGATACGCAGTATTTT
TRBV14	NA	TRBJ1-1	few	CASSRLGGANEAFF	TGTGCCAGCAGTCGCCTTGGGGGAGCCAATGAAGCTTTCTTT
TRBV15	TRBD2	TRBJ2-1	few	CATSVGTSGANEQFF	TGTGCCACCAGCGTCGGGACTAGCGGGGCCAATGAGCAGTTCTTC
TRBV4-2	TRBD2	TRBJ2-5	few	CASSRQGGGGGQETQYF	TGTGCCAGCAGCCGCCAGGGCGGCGGGGGGGGACAAGAGACCCAGTACTTC
TRBV15	TRBD2	TRBJ2-7	NA	CATGAGGTYEQYF	TGTGCCACCGGGGCGGGGGGGACCTACGAGCAGTACTTC
TRBV2	TRBD2	TRBJ2-5	NA	CASSDPGTSGETQYF	TGTGCCAGCAGTGACCCCGGGACTAGCGGGGAGACCCAGTACTTC
TRBV4-1	NA	TRBJ2-1	NA	CASSQDWPGGADPEQFF	TGCGCCAGCAGCCAAGATTGGCCAGGAGGAGCGGACCCTGAGCAGTTCTTC
TRBV14	NA	TRBJ2-7	NA	CASSQDALSFEQYF	TGTGCCAGCAGCCAAGATGCACTATCATTCGAGCAGTACTTC
TRBV5-1	NA	TRBJ1-2	NA	CASSLDTGGGYTF	TGCGCCAGCAGCTTGGATACTGGCGGTGGCTACACCTTC
TRBV25-1	TRBD1	TRBJ1-1	few	CASSEYFWTGDTEAFF	TGTGCCAGCAGTGAATATTTCTGGACAGGGGACACTGAAGCTTTCTTT
TRBV5-6	NA	TRBJ2-1	few	CASSLATSQFF	TGTGCCAGCAGCTTGGCCACTAGCCAGTTCTTC
TRBV7-9	NA	TRBJ2-5	NA	CASSPPGHAGETQYF	TGTGCCAGCAGTCCTCCGGGACACGCCGGGGAGACCCAGTACTTC
TRBV5-1	NA	TRBJ2-5	NA	CASSLATAGETQYF	TGCGCCAGCAGCTTGGCTACGGCGGGGGAGACCCAGTACTTC
TRBV28	TRBD1	TRBJ2-3	few	CASSFRGQGPDTQYF	TGTGCCAGCAGTTTTCGGGGACAGGGTCCAGATACGCAGTATTTT
TRBV6-2/TRBV6-3	NA	TRBJ1-5	few	CASSSETEKEPQHF	TGTGCCAGCAGTTCGGAGACAGAGAAGGAGCCCCAGCATTTT
TRBV5-5	TRBD1	TRBJ1-1	many	CASSPRQGSGAEAFF	TGTGCCAGCAGCCCCCGACAGGGGAGCGGCGCTGAAGCTTTCTTT
TRBV11-2	TRBD2	TRBJ2-1	many	CASRELAGPGYNEQFF	TGTGCCAGCAGAGAGTTAGCGGGTCCAGGATACAATGAGCAGTTCTTC
TRBV19	TRBD1	TRBJ1-2	few	CASSRPGQGSGYTF	TGTGCCAGTAGTCGACCGGGACAGGGAAGCGGCTACACCTTC
TRBV5-1	TRBD1	TRBJ2-7	NA	CASKADRGTYEQYF	TGCGCCAGCAAGGCGGACAGGGGGACCTACGAGCAGTACTTC
TRBV24-1	NA	TRBJ2-1	NA	CATSVGTNPGYEQFF	TGTGCCACCAGCGTTGGGACCAACCCGGGTTATGAGCAGTTCTTC
TRBV6-5	NA	TRBJ2-2	many	CASSYLLTTGELFF	TGTGCCAGCAGTTACTTATTAACCACCGGGGAGCTGTTTTTT
TRBV4-3	NA	TRBJ1-1	few	CASSQDLGGSREDFF	TGCGCCAGCAGCCAAGATCTAGGCGGGTCACGGGAAGATTTCTTT
TRBV2	NA	TRBJ2-1	few	CASSGWDKDNEQFF	TGTGCCAGCAGTGGCTGGGACAAGGACAATGAGCAGTTCTTC
TRBV12-3/TRBV12-4	TRBD1	TRBJ1-1	few	CASSLVPQGVNTEAFF	TGTGCCAGCAGTTTAGTGCCGCAGGGGGTGAACACTGAAGCTTTCTTT
TRBV6-5	NA	TRBJ2-5	many	CASSLAGEQETQYF	TGTGCCAGCAGCCTTGCAGGGGAGCAAGAGACCCAGTACTTC